The 30 T cell receptor beta chains below come from one sample, sequenced in a study of blood T cell repertoires in COVID-19. The table came from immunoSEQ multiplex PCR; TCRdb's copy has only in-frame clones and leaves some out. The profile covers more than 130,000 clones, with less than 85% appearing a single time and roughly 9% taken by the ten largest. What was sequenced was peripheral blood. These receptor sequences come from a woman over 75 in a cohort sampled during active or convalescent COVID-19.

V gene TRBV7-8 combines with J gene TRBJ1-5; 8 positions agree with TRBD1. V gave up 0 bases and J gave up 0 bases; unmatched junction bases: 7. CDR1 and CDR2 (germline): SGHVS, FQNEAQ. The CDR3 is made up of 18 amino acids. The CDR3 region is CASSLAAGGRYSNQPQHF. Written as DNA, the CDR3 is TGTGCCAGCAGCTTAGCCGCAGGGGGCCGCTATAGCAATCAGCCCCAGCATTTT.

This chain connects TRBV18 to TRBJ2-3; 13 bases are shared with TRBD2. There are 19 residues in the CDR3. Trimming took 0 bases from V and 0 from J; bases not matched to a gene: 6. Germline-derived CDR1 and CDR2 are KGHSH and LQKENI. CDR3 bases: TGTGCCAGCTCACCACCGGCGACTAGCGGGGGGTATAGCACAGATACGCAGTATTTT. Translating it yields CASSPPATSGGYSTDTQYF. Full variable domain (outside the CDR3, taken from reference TRBV18 and TRBJ2-3): NAGVMQNPRHLVRRRGQEARLRCSPMKGHSHVYWYRQLPEEGLKFMVYLQKENIIDESGMPKERFSAEFPKEGPSILRIQQVVRGDSAAYFCASSPPATSGGYSTDTQYFGPGTRLTVL.

V gene TRBV21-1 combines with J gene TRBJ2-3; the table's D call TRBD2 went unverified against the DNA. TRBV21-1 is noted as a pseudogene. The CDR3 consists of 15 residues. The chain's CDR3 is CASSKGRLARYTQYF. As DNA, the CDR3 is TGTGCCAGCAGCAAAGGTAGACTAGCGCGGTATACGCAGTATTTT.

J is TRBJ2-7 and V is TRBV30; 8 bases are shared with TRBD1. The CDR3 consists of 14 residues. The trim removed 5 bases at V and 12 bases at J, leaving 18 bases unmatched. Germline V gene sequence: CDR1 GTSNPN, CDR2 SVGIG (reference sequence). In nucleotides, the CDR3 is TGTGCCTGGGACCAGTTCCGGGACAGGCCCTCGACGTACTTC. It yields the protein CAWDQFRDRPSTYF.

This chain joins TRBV10-3 and TRBJ1-4; no firm D call. Trimming stripped 0 bases from V and 2 bases from J, with 4 bases between. This CDR3 contains 14 residues. Per the germline V gene, CDR1 is ENHRY and CDR2 is SYGVKD. Here the CDR3 DNA reads TGTGCCATCAGTGAGTCACTGACTAATGAAAAACTGTTTTTT. It codes for CAISESLTNEKLFF.

The chain recombines TRBV5-5 with TRBJ1-2; D is undetermined. In germline, CDR1 is SGHKS, CDR2 YYEKEE (reference sequence). V lost 6 bases and J 8 bases, leaving 17 bases between the germline ends. The CDR3 has 13 residues. Here the CDR3 reads CASINTGSQGYTF. The CDR3 region has the DNA TGTGCCAGCATCAATACGGGGTCTCAGGGCTACACCTTC.

This clone appeared a single time. V usage is TRBV7-6 and J usage is TRBJ1-2; D is perhaps TRBD1 (6 bases). Germline V gives CDR1 SGHVS, CDR2 FNYEAQ. The germline V and J ends were trimmed by 1 base and 4 bases, with 10 bases remaining between them. The CDR3 runs to 14 residues. The CDR3: CASSLGAGAYGYTF. CDR3 sequence (DNA): TGTGCCAGCAGCTTAGGGGCGGGGGCCTATGGCTACACCTTC.

This chain uses TRBV7-2 with TRBJ2-7; weak D call: TRBD2 (5 bases). The CDR3 loop spans 13 amino acids. The germline gives CDR1 SGHTA, CDR2 FQGNSA. Trimming took off 1 base at V and 3 bases at J, with 7 bases between the two ends. The CDR3 here is CASSLGSGYEQYF. The CDR3 DNA follows: TGTGCCAGCAGCTTAGGGAGCGGCTACGAGCAGTACTTC.

This clone was recorded a few times. This sequence joins TRBV25-1 and TRBJ1-1; 7 bases fit TRBD1. Germline V gives CDR1 MGHDK, CDR2 SYGVNS. The length of the CDR3 is 14 residues. The V segment lost 6 bases and the J segment 4 bases; nucleotides outside the gene matches: 8. In DNA, the CDR3 is TGTGCCAGCAGAAATCAGGGGGGCCTCACTGAAGCTTTCTTT. Protein product: CASRNQGGLTEAFF.

The chain is built from TRBV7-2 and TRBJ2-5, with 8 bases lining up with TRBD2. CDR3 length: 13 amino acids. Looked up from germline, CDR1 is SGHTA and CDR2 is FQGNSA. The ends lost 7 bases at V and 5 bases at J; junction bases unmatched: 6. CDR3 bases: TGTGCCAGCACCGGGGGGGTGGCGGAGACCCAGTACTTC. Protein product: CASTGGVAETQYF.

This chain links TRBV3-1 (or the pseudogene TRBV3-2) with TRBJ2-7; D is unresolved. The CDR3 loop spans 12 amino acids. Looked up from germline, CDR1 is LGHDT and CDR2 is YNNKEL (reference sequence). V lost 1 base to trimming and J lost 6 bases, with 7 bases between them. CDR3 region: CASSQVKSEQYF. CDR3 nucleotides: TGTGCCAGCAGCCAAGTGAAGAGCGAGCAGTACTTC.

The gene calls are TRBV28 and TRBJ1-6, with D possibly being TRBD1 (5 bases). Trimming shortened V by 7 bases and J by 10 bases, and 14 bases separated the two germline ends. The CDR3 contains 13 residues. Germline-derived CDR1 and CDR2 are MDHEN and SYDVKM. CDR3: CASNLGAQSPLHF. CDR3 DNA sequence: TGTGCCAGCAATCTAGGGGCCCAATCACCCCTCCACTTT.

The chain uses TRBV6-1 and TRBJ1-4, with D perhaps TRBD1 (6 bases). The CDR3 covers 16 residues. V was pared by 2 bases and J by 7 bases, with 17 bases between. Germline loops: CDR1 MNHNS, CDR2 SASEGT. For the CDR3, the DNA is TGTGCCAGCAGTGAAATAGCGGGGGCTCAAAGTGAAAAACTGTTTTTT. Protein sequence: CASSEIAGAQSEKLFF.

This clone has a single count. The chain uses TRBV7-9 and TRBJ1-1, with 7 positions matching TRBD1. The CDR3 is 11 amino acids. Germline V gene lookup returns CDR1 SEHNR and CDR2 FQNEAQ (reference sequence). Trimming removed 7 bases from V and 11 bases from J; junction bases left unmatched: 7. In DNA form, the CDR3 reads TGTGCCAGCACCAGGGGGGAGGGGGCTTTCTTT. Amino acids: CASTRGEGAFF.

This clone was found once. This rearrangement joins TRBV18 to TRBJ2-7, with D possibly matching TRBD2 (5 bases). This CDR3 spans 16 amino acids. Germline-derived CDR1 and CDR2 are KGHSH and LQKENI. With 5 bases removed from V and 0 bases from J, the gap between germline ends came to 17 bases. In DNA, the CDR3 is TGTGCCAGCTCATGGGAGAGCCGGCCCTCCTCCTACGAGCAGTACTTC. Translated: CASSWESRPSSYEQYF. Full variable domain (outside the CDR3, taken from reference TRBV18 and TRBJ2-7): NAGVMQNPRHLVRRRGQEARLRCSPMKGHSHVYWYRQLPEEGLKFMVYLQKENIIDESGMPKERFSAEFPKEGPSILRIQQVVRGDSAAYFCASSWESRPSSYEQYFGPGTRLTVT.

V is TRBV10-3 and J is TRBJ1-1; 10 positions agree with TRBD1. This CDR3 is built from 16 residues. V gave up 2 bases and J gave up 0 bases; unmatched junction bases: 3. Germline CDR1 is ENHRY and CDR2 is SYGVKD. CDR3 coding DNA: TGTGCCATCAGTGAGCCGACAGGGGGCCTGAACACTGAAGCTTTCTTT. It codes for CAISEPTGGLNTEAFF.

This chain connects TRBV6-5 to TRBJ2-2, with 9 bases lining up with TRBD1. CDR3 length equals 15 residues. Germline CDR1 reads MNHEY; CDR2 reads SVGAGI. V gave up 4 bases and J gave up 1 base; unmatched junction bases: 1. The CDR3 DNA is TGTGCCAGCAGTTCGGACAGGGGGAACACCGGGGAGCTGTTTTTT. This gives the protein CASSSDRGNTGELFF.

The chain links TRBV5-1 to TRBJ1-1; weak D call: TRBD1 (6 bases). V lost 2 bases and J lost 2, with 13 bases in between. Germline V gives CDR1 SGHRS, CDR2 YFSETQ. CDR3 length: 15 residues. The CDR3 reads CASSFVRGINTEAFF. The CDR3 DNA is TGCGCCAGCAGCTTTGTCAGGGGAATCAACACTGAAGCTTTCTTT.

The gene calls are TRBV6-1 and TRBJ2-3, with 9 bases fitting TRBD2. The V gene end was trimmed by 0 bases and the J gene end by 5 bases; junction bases not matched to a gene: 6. CDR1 MNHNS and CDR2 SASEGT come from the germline V gene. The CDR3 is 16 amino acids. The CDR3 is CASSEAWRGGLDTQYF. Written as DNA, the CDR3 is TGTGCCAGCAGTGAAGCGTGGCGGGGGGGCCTAGATACGCAGTATTTT.

The chain is built from TRBV5-1 and TRBJ1-1; no definite D call. The CDR3 loop spans 13 amino acids. V was pared by 4 bases and J by 7 bases, with 14 bases between. The V gene's germline CDR1 is SGHRS and CDR2 YFSETQ. Here the CDR3 reads CASSPGSEGEAFF. The DNA of the CDR3 is TGCGCCAGCAGCCCGGGATCAGAGGGTGAAGCTTTCTTT.

This chain links TRBV5-1 with TRBJ1-2, with D unresolved. With 4 bases removed from V and 4 bases from J, the gap between germline ends came to 8 bases. In germline, CDR1 is SGHRS, CDR2 YFSETQ. The CDR3 sequence is 12 residues long. CDR3 in amino acids: CASSASGYGYTF. CDR3 DNA sequence: TGCGCCAGCAGCGCTAGTGGCTATGGCTACACCTTC.

V and J are TRBV7-8 and TRBJ2-7; tentative D call: TRBD1 (5 bases). The CDR3 contains 15 residues. V was clipped by 1 base and J by 0 bases, with 10 bases between them. Germline V gene data show CDR1 as SGHVS and CDR2 as FQNEAQ. The CDR3 loop is CASSLGPGFSYEQYV. The CDR3 region has the DNA TGTGCCAGCAGCTTAGGACCAGGGTTCTCCTACGAGCAGTACGTC.

This chain uses TRBV6-5 with TRBJ1-2; D is possibly TRBD1 (6 bases). The CDR3 covers 15 residues. Trimming took 2 bases from V and 1 from J, leaving 11 bases between them. From germline, CDR1 is MNHEY and CDR2 SVGAGI. In DNA form, the CDR3 reads TGTGCCAGCAGTTACGACCACAGGGATAACTATGGCTACACCTTC. It translates to CASSYDHRDNYGYTF.

The CDR3 sequence is CASSVRFAGNQPQHF. The CDR3 DNA sequence: TGTGCCAGCAGTGTCCGATTCGCCGGGAATCAGCCCCAGCATTTT. This rearrangement joins TRBV2 to TRBJ1-5, with no clear D. CDR1 and CDR2 from the germline V gene are SNHLY and FYNNEI. V lost 4 bases, J lost 4 bases, and 14 bases lay in between. The CDR3 runs 15 residues.

This chain links TRBV6-2 or TRBV6-3 with TRBJ2-3, with 7 bases aligning to TRBD2. Trimming removed 5 bases from V and 6 bases from J; junction bases left unmatched: 2. CDR1 and CDR2 (germline): MNHEY, SVGEGT. This CDR3 has 12 residues. The CDR3 bases are TGTGCCAGCAGTCGGGGAGGGGATACGCAGTATTTT. Translation gives CASSRGGDTQYF.

The rearrangement uses TRBV19 and TRBJ1-5; TRBD1 matches 7 bases. CDR1 and CDR2 (germline): LNHDA, SQIVND (reference sequence). The CDR3 runs 19 residues. Trimming removed 3 bases from V and 1 base from J; junction bases left unmatched: 15. This CDR3 is CASSMSAGGTRASNQPQHF. As DNA, the CDR3 is TGTGCCAGTAGTATGTCGGCAGGGGGAACGAGGGCGAGCAATCAGCCCCAGCATTTT. Full variable domain (rest looked up from reference TRBV19 and TRBJ1-5): DGGITQSPKYLFRKEGQNVTLSCEQNLNHDAMYWYRQDPGQGLRLIYYSQIVNDFQKGDIAEGYSVSREKKESFPLTVTSAQKNPTAFYLCASSMSAGGTRASNQPQHFGDGTRLSIL.

V and J are TRBV19 and TRBJ2-5; unclear D gene. The CDR3 consists of 15 residues. Trimming removed 0 bases at V and 0 bases at J, with 8 bases between. Germline CDR1 LNHDA, CDR2 SQIVND (reference sequence). CDR3 in amino acids: CASSIDLEYQETQYF. The DNA for the CDR3 is TGTGCCAGTAGTATAGATCTGGAGTACCAAGAGACCCAGTACTTC.

The chain recombines TRBV5-1 with TRBJ2-5, with 10 nucleotides matching TRBD1. CDR1 and CDR2 (germline): SGHRS, YFSETQ. J was trimmed by 3 bases and V by 1 base; bases with no gene match: 3. The CDR3 sequence is 15 residues long. CDR3 protein: CASSLSTGGKETQYF. The DNA of the CDR3 is TGCGCCAGCAGCTTGTCGACAGGGGGCAAAGAGACCCAGTACTTC.

The chain uses TRBV6-1 and TRBJ1-2; D uncertain. This CDR3 is built from 14 residues. V lost 0 bases to trimming and J lost 8 bases, with 13 bases between them. The V gene's germline CDR1 is MNHNS and CDR2 SASEGT. CDR3 nucleotides: TGTGCCAGCAGTGAAGCTCGGGGTGTGGGGGGCTACACCTTC. Translating gives CASSEARGVGGYTF.

This CDR3 is CASSRLGTDTQYF. The CDR3 coding sequence is TGTGCCAGCAGCCGTCTCGGCACAGATACGCAGTATTTT. This sequence joins TRBV7-3 and TRBJ2-3; D not certain. Germline V gene data show CDR1 as SGHTA and CDR2 as FQGTGA. This CDR3 contains 13 residues. V shed 5 bases and J shed 1 base, with 7 bases lying between them.